The text below deals with one T cell receptor (beta chain). This sample was included in a study of blood T cell repertoires in COVID-19. On the study more broadly: Acute-phase and convalescent COVID-19 samples originated in the United States, Italy and Spain. Sources were T cells, B-cell-depleted T cells, or PBMCs; the material itself was cDNA or gDNA.

Under the authors' procedure: Researchers report that nucleated cell counts were estimated from reference gene primer amplification. Using immunoSEQ multiplex PCR, the repertoire was profiled, and TCRdb retains in-frame clones only, with some absent. V and J calls and clone size are those listed in that table; D and trimming were worked out from the DNA. The data contain 150,000 to 200,000 clones, approximately 88% of them singletons. Germline CDR1 is MNHNS and CDR2 is SASEGT. This CDR3 is 14 amino acids long. V was pared by 2 bases and J by 10 bases, with 15 bases between. Specimen: peripheral blood. The TCR was taken from a woman under 40 with acute or convalescent COVID-19. V and J are TRBV6-1 and TRBJ2-1, with TRBD2 as a possible D gene (5 bases). CDR3 nucleotide sequence: TGTGCCAGCAGTGAATTCTGGAGCGGAGCCGAGCAGTTCTTC. Amino acids: CASSEFWSGAEQFF.